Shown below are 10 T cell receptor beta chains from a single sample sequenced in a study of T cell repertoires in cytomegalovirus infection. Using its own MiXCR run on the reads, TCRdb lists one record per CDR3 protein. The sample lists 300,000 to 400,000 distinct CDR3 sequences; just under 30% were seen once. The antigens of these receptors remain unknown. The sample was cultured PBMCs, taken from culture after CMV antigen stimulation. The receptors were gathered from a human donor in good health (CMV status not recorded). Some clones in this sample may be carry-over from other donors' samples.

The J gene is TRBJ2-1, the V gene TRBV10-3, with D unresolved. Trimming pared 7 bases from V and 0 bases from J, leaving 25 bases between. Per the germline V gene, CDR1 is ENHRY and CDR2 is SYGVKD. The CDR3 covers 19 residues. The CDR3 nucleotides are TGTGCCATCACTTCTAAAAGCCCCAGGTCGGCGGACTCCTACAATGAGCAGTTCTTC. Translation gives CAITSKSPRSADSYNEQFF.

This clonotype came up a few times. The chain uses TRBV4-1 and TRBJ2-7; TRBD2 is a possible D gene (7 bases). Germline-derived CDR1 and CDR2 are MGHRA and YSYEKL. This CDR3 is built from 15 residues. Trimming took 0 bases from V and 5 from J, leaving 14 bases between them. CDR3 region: CASSQDVAGADEQYF. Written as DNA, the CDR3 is TGCGCCAGCAGCCAAGATGTGGCGGGGGCCGACGAGCAGTACTTC.

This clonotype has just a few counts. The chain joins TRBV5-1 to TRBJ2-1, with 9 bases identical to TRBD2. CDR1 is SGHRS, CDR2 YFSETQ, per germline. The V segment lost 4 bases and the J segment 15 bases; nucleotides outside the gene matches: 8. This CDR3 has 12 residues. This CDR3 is CASSEGREGRFF. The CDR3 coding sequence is TGCGCCAGCAGCGAAGGGCGGGAGGGGCGGTTCTTC.

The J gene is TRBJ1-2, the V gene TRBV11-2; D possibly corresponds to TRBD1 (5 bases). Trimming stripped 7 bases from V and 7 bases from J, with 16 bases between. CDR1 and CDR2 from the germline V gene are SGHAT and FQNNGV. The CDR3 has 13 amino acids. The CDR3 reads CASNTGSEGGYTF. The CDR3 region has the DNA TGTGCCAGCAACACAGGTTCGGAGGGTGGCTACACCTTC.

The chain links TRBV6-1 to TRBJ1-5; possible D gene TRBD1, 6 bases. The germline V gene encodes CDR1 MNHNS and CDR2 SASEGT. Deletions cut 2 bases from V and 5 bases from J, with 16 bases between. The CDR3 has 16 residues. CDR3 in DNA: TGTGCCAGCAGTGAAAGGTACAGGGCGGGAGATCAGCCCCAGCATTTT. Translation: CASSERYRAGDQPQHF.

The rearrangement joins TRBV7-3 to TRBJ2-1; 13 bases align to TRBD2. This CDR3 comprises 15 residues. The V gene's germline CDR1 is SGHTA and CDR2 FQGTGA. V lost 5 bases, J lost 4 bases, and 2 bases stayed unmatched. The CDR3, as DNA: TGTGCCAGCAGCCCGACTAGCGGGAGGTACAATGAGCAGTTCTTC. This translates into CASSPTSGRYNEQFF.

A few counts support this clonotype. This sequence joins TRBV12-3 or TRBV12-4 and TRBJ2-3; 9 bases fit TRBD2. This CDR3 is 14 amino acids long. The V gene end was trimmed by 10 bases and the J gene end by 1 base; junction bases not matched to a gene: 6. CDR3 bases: TGTGCCACCCAAGCGGGAGGAGGCACAGATACGCAGTATTTT. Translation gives CATQAGGGTDTQYF.

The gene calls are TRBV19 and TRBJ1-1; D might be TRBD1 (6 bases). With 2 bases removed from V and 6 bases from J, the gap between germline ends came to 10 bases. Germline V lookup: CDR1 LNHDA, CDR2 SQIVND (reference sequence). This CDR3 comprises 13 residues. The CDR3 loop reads CASSINREAEAFF. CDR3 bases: TGTGCCAGTAGTATAAACAGGGAGGCTGAAGCTTTCTTT.

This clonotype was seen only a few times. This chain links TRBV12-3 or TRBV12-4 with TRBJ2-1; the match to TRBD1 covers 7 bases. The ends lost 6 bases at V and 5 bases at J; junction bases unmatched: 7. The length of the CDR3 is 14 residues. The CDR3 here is CASSRDRDNNEQFF. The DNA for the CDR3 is TGTGCCAGCAGCCGTGACAGGGACAACAATGAGCAGTTCTTC.

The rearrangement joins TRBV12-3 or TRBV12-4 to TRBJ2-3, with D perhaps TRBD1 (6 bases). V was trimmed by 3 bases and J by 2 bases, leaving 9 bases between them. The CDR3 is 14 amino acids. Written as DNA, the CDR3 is TGTGCCAGCAGTTTTTGGGACACCACAGATACGCAGTATTTT. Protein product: CASSFWDTTDTQYF.